This entry describes one T cell receptor beta chain. The data stem from a study of blood T cell repertoires in COVID-19. Study as a whole: T cells, B-cell-depleted T cells, or PBMCs supplied cDNA or gDNA.

V gave up 2 bases and J gave up 7 bases, with 11 bases separating them. The CDR3 consists of 14 residues. The germline gives CDR1 MNHEY, CDR2 SMNVEV (reference sequence). As processed by the authors: Amplification from reference gene primers served as the basis for estimated nucleated cell counts. Produced via immunoSEQ multiplex PCR; TCRdb's table is partial and in-frame only. Clone size and the V and J calls come from that table; the DNA yielded D and trimming. The sample lists more than 300,000 clones, 83% occurring once. The receptor's source is a woman in her fifties or sixties who had recovered from COVID-19. The sample taken for sequencing was PBMCs or T cells enriched from blood (not recorded which). The chain combines TRBV27 with TRBJ1-4; TRBD1 is a possible D gene (6 bases). The CDR3 DNA is TGTGCCAGCAGTTTAGCTGGACAGCGTGAAAAACTGTTTTTT. Protein: CASSLAGQREKLFF.